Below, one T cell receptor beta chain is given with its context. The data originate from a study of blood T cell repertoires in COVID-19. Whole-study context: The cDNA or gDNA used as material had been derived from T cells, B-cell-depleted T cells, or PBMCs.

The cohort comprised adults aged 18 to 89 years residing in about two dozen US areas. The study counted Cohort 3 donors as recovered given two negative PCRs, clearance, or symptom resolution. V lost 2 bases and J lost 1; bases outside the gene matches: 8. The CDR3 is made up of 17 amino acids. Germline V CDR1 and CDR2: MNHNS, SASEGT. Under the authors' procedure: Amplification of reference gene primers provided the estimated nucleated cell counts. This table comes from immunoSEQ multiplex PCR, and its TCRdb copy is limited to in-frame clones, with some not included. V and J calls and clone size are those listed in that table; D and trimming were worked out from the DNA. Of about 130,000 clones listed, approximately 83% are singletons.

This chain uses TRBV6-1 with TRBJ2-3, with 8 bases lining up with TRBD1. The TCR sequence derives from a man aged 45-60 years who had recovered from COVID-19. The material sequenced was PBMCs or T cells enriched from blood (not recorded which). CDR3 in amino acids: CASSEIPGGQGTDTQYF. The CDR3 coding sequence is TGTGCCAGCAGTGAAATCCCAGGGGGCCAGGGCACAGATACGCAGTATTTT.